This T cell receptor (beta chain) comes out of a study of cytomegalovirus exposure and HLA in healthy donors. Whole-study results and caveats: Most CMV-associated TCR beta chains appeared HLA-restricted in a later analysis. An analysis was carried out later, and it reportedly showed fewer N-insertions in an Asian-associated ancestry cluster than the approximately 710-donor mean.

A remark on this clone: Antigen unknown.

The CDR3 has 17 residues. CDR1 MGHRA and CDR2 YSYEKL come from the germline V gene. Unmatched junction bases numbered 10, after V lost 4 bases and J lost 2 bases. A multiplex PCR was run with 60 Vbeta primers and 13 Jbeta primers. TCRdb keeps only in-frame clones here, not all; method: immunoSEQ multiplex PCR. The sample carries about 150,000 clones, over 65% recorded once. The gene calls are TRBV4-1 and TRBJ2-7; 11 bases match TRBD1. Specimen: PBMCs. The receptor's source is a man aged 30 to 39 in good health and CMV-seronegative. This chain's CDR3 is CASSPVPGTGGAYEQYF. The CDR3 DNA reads TGCGCCAGCAGCCCCGTACCCGGGACAGGGGGTGCCTACGAGCAGTACTTC.